The 8 T cell receptor beta chains listed next were all sequenced from one sample in a study of blood T cells in healthy people across ages. Together with a sample-barcoded 5' primer, a J-beta primer mix was included in a second PCR lasting roughly 6 to 12 cycles. From the 5' RACE reads, TCRdb called clonotypes with MiXCR, one entry per CDR3 protein. The repertoire includes about 1.8 million distinct CDR3 sequences, roughly 52% of them detected once, and about 2.1% sits in the top ten. Sequences were obtained from blood. All receptors derive from a woman aged 35 to 49 in good health.

This chain uses TRBV6-1 with TRBJ1-6, with D uncertain. CDR1 and CDR2 (germline): MNHNS, SASEGT. The CDR3 is made up of 15 amino acids. V lost 6 bases and J lost 7, with 16 bases in between. CDR3 amino acids: CASSQEPVYNSPLHF. CDR3 nucleotide sequence: TGTGCCAGCAGCCAAGAGCCAGTCTACAATTCACCCCTCCACTTT.

The V call is TRBV7-2, the J call TRBJ2-4; TRBD2 is a possible D gene (7 bases). The closer fit of TRBJ2-5 to the DNA end suggests the J call may be wrong. The CDR3 is 14 amino acids. Germline V gene lookup returns CDR1 SGHTA and CDR2 FQGNSA. CDR3 sequence: CASSTGTRGATQYF. The CDR3 DNA reads as TGTGCCAGCAGTACCGGGACACGGGGGGCGACCCAGTACTTC.

The rearrangement links TRBV24-1 to TRBJ2-3; TRBD2 is a possible D gene (6 bases). Germline CDR1 reads KGHDR; CDR2 reads SFDVKD. This CDR3 is 15 amino acids long. V was cut by 4 bases and J by 4 bases, with 14 bases left in between. The CDR3 here is CATSDLREVADTQYF. The CDR3 DNA sequence: TGTGCCACCAGTGACCTGAGGGAGGTCGCAGATACGCAGTATTTT.

V and J are TRBV9 and TRBJ1-2; perhaps TRBD1 as D (6 bases). Germline CDR1 and CDR2: SGDLS and YYNGEE. CDR3 size: 15 residues. V lost 0 bases and J 4 bases, leaving 13 bases between the germline ends. In DNA, the CDR3 is TGTGCCAGCAGCGTAGAAGGGGACACCCTCTATGGCTACACCTTC. This translates into CASSVEGDTLYGYTF.

This chain connects TRBV9 to TRBJ2-3; D remains ambiguous. Germline V gene sequence: CDR1 SGDLS, CDR2 YYNGEE. Trimming pared 1 base from V and 0 bases from J, leaving 12 bases between. The CDR3 length is 16 residues. As DNA, the CDR3 is TGTGCCAGCAGCGTACAGGATTCCCTTAGCACAGATACGCAGTATTTT. Protein product: CASSVQDSLSTDTQYF.

This clonotype was counted a few times. This rearrangement joins TRBV12-3 or TRBV12-4 to TRBJ2-5; D may be TRBD1 (6 bases). Trimming removed 7 bases at V and 3 bases at J, with 18 bases between. This CDR3 comprises 15 residues. CDR3 loop: CASTWSIQGKETQYF. The CDR3 nucleotides read TGTGCCAGCACCTGGTCCATACAGGGTAAAGAGACCCAGTACTTC.

This clonotype occurred a few times. The genes are TRBV27 and TRBJ2-4; D possibly corresponds to TRBD1 (6 bases). This CDR3 is 13 amino acids long. Trimming took 6 bases from V and 6 from J, leaving 12 bases between them. In germline, CDR1 is MNHEY, CDR2 SMNVEV (reference sequence). As DNA, the CDR3 is TGTGCCAGCAGACCTACAGGGCGAAACATTCAGTACTTC. Its translation: CASRPTGRNIQYF.

The chain carries TRBV7-2 and TRBJ1-5, with a possible D match to TRBD1 (5 bases). Trimming removed 0 bases at V and 4 bases at J, with 13 bases between. Looked up from germline, CDR1 is SGHTA and CDR2 is FQGNSA. The length of the CDR3 is 16 residues. CDR3 coding DNA: TGTGCCAGCAGCTTAGCGTCCGGGGGATTGAATCAGCCCCAGCATTTT. The encoded protein is CASSLASGGLNQPQHF.